This T cell receptor (beta chain) is from a study (dated by TCRdb to between 2014 and 2017). Turning to the overall study: The study tested whether tumor-infiltrating Tregs in breast cancer are recruited from blood Tregs or converted in situ from other CD4+ T cell subsets.

On this clonotype: It has no known antigen specificity. Base-call qualities are not available, and no considerably larger clone is one nucleotide away.

Results the study describes overall, beyond this receptor: Rather than covering whole repertoires, validation in the larger cohort was restricted to a single TCR beta V-J rearrangement. Tumor memory CD4+ T cell TCR gene usage clustered with blood and lymph node memory CD4+ cells and lymph node naive CD4+ cells. The TCR alpha and beta sequences of tumor-infiltrating Tregs showed the greatest overlap with tumor naive CD4+ T cells, followed by blood naive CD4+ T cells.

Amplification of full-length TCR variable regions was done by 5' RACE PCR using constant-region reverse primers, and this step was followed by semi-nested PCR with Nested Universal Primer A. The ReliaPrep RNA Cell Miniprep System was used to extract total RNA, which was then reverse transcribed into 5'RACE-ready cDNA with the SMARTer RACE 5'/3' Kit. Multiplex adaptors were used to barcode full-length TCR alpha and beta libraries, and the barcoded libraries were sequenced on an Illumina MiSeq. Under the source paper's analysis protocol: For each of nine subset-tissue groups, sequencing data from the five patients were pooled, and the groups were compared by unsupervised clustering of TCR gene usage. The Morisita-Horn index was used to calculate repertoire similarity, with shared sequences weighted by how much each contributed to each repertoire. TCRdb handled the public reads itself, with Q25 trimming in fastp and clone calling in MiXCR, and kept productive beta chains. Identical CDR3 proteins give one entry, which carries the most common genes and DNA. These V and J calls rely on TCRdb rather than the paper's analysis. Present in this sample are about 50,000 distinct CDR3 sequences, 15% to 20% of which were seen just once. The leading ten clones occupy under 2.5% of the sample.

Naive CD4+ T cells were purified with the Miltenyi Naive CD4+ T Cell Isolation kit, with Tregs depleted using CD25 microbeads. Tregs, naive and memory CD4+ T cells from tumor, blood and ipsilateral draining lymph nodes of a few breast cancer patients underwent full-length TCR alpha and beta sequencing. Ficoll density gradient centrifugation was used to isolate mononuclear cells from either lymph nodes or 50 ml of peripheral blood. A purity exceeding 90% was confirmed by FACS for the sorted cell populations. The CDR3 runs 16 amino acids, cysteine and phenylalanine included. Only the CDR3 DNA is retained, 48 bases long and in frame from the first base. The germline V gene specifies SGHRS as CDR1 and YFSETQ as CDR2. V is shortened by 0 bases, J by 0 bases, and the region joining them spans 10 bases.

The V and J genes are TRBV5-1 and TRBJ1-3; the D gene is not confidently resolved. This TCR was sampled from a female donor with breast cancer. The sequencing sample was made of naive CD4+ T cells sorted from blood. Sample cell subset or site, as interpreted from the label and publication: naive CD4+ T cells, CD4+CD45RA+CD25-. The CDR3 in this case is CASSLEGFLSGNTIYF. At the DNA level, the sequence is TGCGCCAGCAGCTTGGAGGGATTTCTCTCTGGAAACACCATATATTTT.